These 24 T cell receptor beta chains came from one sample sequenced in a study of blood T cell repertoires in COVID-19. The method was immunoSEQ multiplex PCR; TCRdb's version includes in-frame clones alone and lacks a portion of them. Counted here are 350,000 to 400,000 clones, roughly 90% occurring once; the ten biggest clones make up around 3%. The specimen was peripheral blood. The receptors stem from a young woman with COVID-19, enrolled during active disease.

J is TRBJ2-7 and V is TRBV4-2, with D hard to call. This CDR3 spans 15 amino acids. V was trimmed by 4 bases and J by 0 bases, leaving 13 bases between them. Germline V gives CDR1 LGHNA, CDR2 YNFKEQ. CDR3 sequence: CASSPQETFSYEQYF. The CDR3 DNA reads as TGTGCCAGCAGCCCTCAGGAAACGTTCTCCTACGAGCAGTACTTC.

The V gene is TRBV7-9, the J gene TRBJ2-6, with D hard to call. This CDR3 comprises 14 residues. CDR1 and CDR2 from the germline V gene are SEHNR and FQNEAQ (reference sequence). V lost 5 bases and J lost 0, with 5 bases in between. The CDR3 reads CASSPSSGANVLTF. CDR3 DNA: TGTGCCAGCAGCCCCAGCTCTGGGGCCAACGTCCTGACTTTC.

A word on this clone: The junction and the germline gene differ at one end; a read error may be behind it. V and J are TRBV2 and TRBJ2-3; D might be TRBD1 (6 bases). The CDR3 loop spans 14 amino acids. Looked up from germline, CDR1 is SNHLY and CDR2 is FYNNEI. The chain's CDR3 is CASTRDTSTDTQYF. DNA of the CDR3: TGTGCGAGCACTAGGGACACTAGCACAGATACGCAGTATTTT. The full variable domain, with the rest looked up from reference TRBV2 and TRBJ2-3, is EPEVTQTPSHQVTQMGQEVILRCVPISNHLYFYWYRQILGQKVEFLVSFYNNEISEKSEIFDDQFSVERPDGSNFTLKIRSTKLEDSAMYFCASTRDTSTDTQYFGPGTRLTVL.

The chain employs TRBV19 and TRBJ2-6, with D perhaps TRBD1 (5 bases). V was cut by 3 bases and J by 0 bases, with 12 bases left in between. The CDR3 covers 17 residues. The V gene's germline CDR1 is LNHDA and CDR2 SQIVND (reference sequence). CDR3 DNA sequence: TGTGCCAGTAGTATTCTCCAGGGAAGCTCTGGGGCCAACGTCCTGACTTTC. Protein product: CASSILQGSSGANVLTF.

The chain joins TRBV19 to TRBJ2-2; 9 nucleotides agree with TRBD1. This CDR3 has 16 residues. Per germline, CDR1 LNHDA and CDR2 SQIVND (reference sequence). The junction had 10 bases not matched to a gene; V was cut back by 7 bases and J by 4 bases. The CDR3 loop reads CASTIRTGAVTGELFF. CDR3 nucleotide sequence: TGTGCCAGTACCATACGGACAGGGGCCGTCACCGGGGAGCTGTTTTTT.

The genes are TRBV6-5 and TRBJ1-1; D not resolved. The germline V gene encodes CDR1 MNHEY and CDR2 SVGAGI. CDR3 length: 14 residues. Trimming removed 8 bases at V and 1 base at J, with 14 bases between. The CDR3 nucleotides read TGTGCCAGCCGTCGGGGAGGCGGGAACACTGAAGCTTTCTTT. It yields the protein CASRRGGGNTEAFF.

The V gene is TRBV5-5, the J gene TRBJ1-6, with TRBD1 matching 8 bases. CDR1 is SGHKS and CDR2 is YYEKEE in the germline V gene (reference sequence). J gave up 9 bases and V 4 bases, and 6 bases lay outside the gene matches. CDR3 length: 14 residues. For the CDR3, the DNA is TGTGCCAGCAGCCGCGGACAGGGCGGTTCACCCCTCCACTTT. Translating gives CASSRGQGGSPLHF.

V gene TRBV28 combines with J gene TRBJ1-1, with TRBD1 identical over 10 bases. CDR3 size: 17 residues. Germline trimming cut 2 bases from V and 1 base from J; bases unmatched to any gene: 7. Germline CDR1 reads MDHEN; CDR2 reads SYDVKM. CDR3 loop: CASSLRQGASWNTEAFF. The CDR3 coding sequence is TGTGCCAGCAGTTTACGACAGGGGGCGAGTTGGAACACTGAAGCTTTCTTT.

This clone was seen only a few times. This rearrangement joins TRBV4-1 to TRBJ1-2, with 7 bases identical to TRBD1. With 1 base clipped from V and 8 bases from J, the junction kept 7 bases outside the gene matches. The CDR3 extends over 14 amino acids. CDR1 is MGHRA, CDR2 YSYEKL, per germline. CDR3 protein: CASSQALGGRGYTF. CDR3 nucleotides: TGCGCCAGCAGCCAAGCGTTAGGGGGCCGGGGCTACACCTTC.

The chain carries TRBV5-1 and TRBJ2-5, with D tentatively TRBD1 (6 bases). The germline CDR1 and CDR2 sequences are SGHRS and YFSETQ. Trimming took 4 bases from V and 5 from J, leaving 18 bases between them. This CDR3 region has 15 residues. CDR3: CASSPAAGDGETQYF. DNA of the CDR3: TGCGCCAGCAGCCCGGCCGCAGGGGACGGGGAGACCCAGTACTTC.

V is TRBV3-1 (or the pseudogene TRBV3-2) and J is TRBJ1-5; D is undetermined. The CDR3 loop spans 14 amino acids. V was cut by 0 bases and J by 0 bases, with 3 bases left in between. Per the germline V gene, CDR1 is LGHDT and CDR2 is YNNKEL (reference sequence). The CDR3 sequence: CASSQEYSNQPQHF. The DNA of the CDR3 is TGTGCCAGCAGCCAAGAATATAGCAATCAGCCCCAGCATTTT.

The chain joins TRBV7-2 to TRBJ2-2; TRBD1 agrees at 9 bases. The V segment lost 6 bases and the J segment 7 bases; nucleotides outside the gene matches: 9. Germline V lookup: CDR1 SGHTA, CDR2 FQGNSA. This CDR3 has 15 amino acids. CDR3 region: CASRTTGGAGGELFF. CDR3 in DNA: TGTGCCAGCAGAACTACAGGGGGCGCGGGCGGGGAGCTGTTTTTT.

Ten or more counts support this clone. The chain combines TRBV11-2 with TRBJ2-7, with no clear D. Germline CDR1 reads SGHAT; CDR2 reads FQNNGV. V shed 4 bases and J shed 0 bases, with 7 bases lying between them. The CDR3 spans 13 residues. CDR3 in amino acids: CASSSFPSYEQYF. The CDR3, as DNA: TGTGCCAGCAGCTCCTTCCCCTCCTACGAGCAGTACTTC.

This sequence joins TRBV6-4 and TRBJ2-1; TRBD2 matches at 7 bases. Germline V gives CDR1 MRHNA, CDR2 SNTAGT. Trimming cost V 2 bases and J 4 bases; bases outside gene matches: 2. The CDR3 sequence is 14 residues long. CDR3 nucleotide sequence: TGTGCCAGCAGTGACGGACTAGATTACAATGAGCAGTTCTTC. Translating it yields CASSDGLDYNEQFF.

The gene calls are TRBV28 and TRBJ1-1; D might be TRBD1 (5 bases). Germline values: CDR1 MDHEN, CDR2 SYDVKM. This CDR3 has 15 amino acids. The V end was cut by 8 bases, the J end by 1 base, with 17 bases between. The CDR3 loop is CASVGYRTGNTEAFF. CDR3 bases: TGTGCCAGCGTGGGGTACAGGACGGGGAACACTGAAGCTTTCTTT.

V gene TRBV7-2 combines with J gene TRBJ2-5; the match to TRBD2 covers 12 bases. This CDR3 comprises 17 residues. CDR1 SGHTA and CDR2 FQGNSA come from the germline V gene. V dropped 1 base and J dropped 2; count of bases not matched to a gene: 5. The CDR3 spells CASSLGGLAGLQETQYF. The CDR3 DNA is TGTGCCAGCAGCTTAGGGGGACTAGCGGGTTTGCAAGAGACCCAGTACTTC.

The rearrangement links TRBV2 to TRBJ2-3; 9 nucleotides agree with TRBD2. Looked up from germline, CDR1 is SNHLY and CDR2 is FYNNEI. There are 17 residues in the CDR3. V dropped 5 bases and J dropped 4; count of bases not matched to a gene: 13. The CDR3 protein is CASSPHRRRGGADTQYF. CDR3 in DNA: TGTGCCAGCAGTCCCCACCGGCGGCGGGGGGGCGCAGATACGCAGTATTTT.

The chain couples TRBV20-1 to TRBJ2-1, with D unresolved. The CDR3 length is 10 residues. V dropped 6 bases and J dropped 6 bases, with 6 bases sitting between them. Germline assignment: CDR1 DFQATT and CDR2 SNEGSKA (reference sequence). The CDR3 DNA is TGCAGTGCGGTGGCCAATGAGCAGTTCTTC. It encodes CSAVANEQFF.

V gene TRBV2 combines with J gene TRBJ2-1; 7 positions agree with TRBD2. The CDR3 loop spans 14 amino acids. V gave up 11 bases and J gave up 10 bases; unmatched junction bases: 17. The germline gives CDR1 SNHLY, CDR2 FYNNEI. The CDR3 reads CAVVAGDTLHEQFF. CDR3 nucleotide sequence: TGTGCCGTTGTGGCGGGGGATACCTTACACGAGCAGTTCTTC.

CDR3 bases: TGTGCCACCAGTCAAGAGGGCCGTGGCTACACCTTC. This translates into CATSQEGRGYTF. The rearrangement links TRBV24-1 to TRBJ1-2; D not resolved. The germline V gene has CDR1 KGHDR and CDR2 SFDVKD. This CDR3 region has 12 residues. Trimming removed 6 bases from V and 7 bases from J, with 11 bases in between.

The genes are TRBV24-1 and TRBJ2-1; 9 nucleotides match TRBD2. The CDR3 has 16 amino acids. CDR1 is KGHDR, CDR2 SFDVKD, per germline. With 7 bases clipped from V and 6 bases from J, the junction kept 12 bases outside the gene matches. CDR3 residues: CATRRGLAFLGNEQFF. The CDR3 nucleotides are TGTGCCACCAGGAGGGGACTAGCATTTCTAGGCAATGAGCAGTTCTTC.

The chain combines TRBV4-1 with TRBJ1-1; possible D gene TRBD1, 6 bases. The ends were cut back, 0 bases at V and 2 bases at J, with 10 bases in the middle. The CDR3 runs to 15 residues. CDR1 and CDR2 (germline): MGHRA, YSYEKL. The CDR3 reads CASSQDNRANTEAFF. The DNA for the CDR3 is TGCGCCAGCAGCCAAGATAACAGGGCTAACACTGAAGCTTTCTTT.

This clone was counted a few times. The J gene is TRBJ1-5, the V gene TRBV27, with D possibly TRBD1 on 5 matching bases. Germline V gene data show CDR1 as MNHEY and CDR2 as SMNVEV (reference sequence). The CDR3 extends over 16 amino acids. The V gene lost 1 base and the J gene lost 6 bases, with 16 bases spanning the gap. The CDR3 region has the DNA TGTGCCAGCAGTTTATTGGCCGGGGGAATGGGTCAGCCCCAGCATTTT. Translated, it gives CASSLLAGGMGQPQHF.

This chain connects TRBV6-2 or TRBV6-3 to TRBJ2-7, with D perhaps TRBD1 (6 bases). V was pared by 6 bases and J by 5 bases, with 14 bases between. This CDR3 has 13 amino acids. In germline, CDR1 is MNHEY, CDR2 SVGEGT. The CDR3 DNA reads as TGTGCCAGCAGCTCGGTTGCAGGGGACGAGCAGTACTTC. The encoded protein is CASSSVAGDEQYF.